The T cell receptor beta chain described here comes from a study of blood T cell repertoires in COVID-19. Study as a whole: PBMCs, B-cell-depleted T cells, or T cells were the source of the cDNA or gDNA that made up the material.

Seattle participants joined during active infection and were tracked over time. Original data processing: For nucleated cells, counts were estimated from reference gene primer amplification. Some clones are missing from TCRdb's copy, which holds only in-frame ones; the method was immunoSEQ multiplex PCR. D and trimming were read from the DNA, whereas the V and J calls and clone size are those reported in that table. Of roughly 200,000 clones listed, roughly four fifths are singletons. Germline values: CDR1 MNHEY, CDR2 SMNVEV (reference sequence). The CDR3 totals 16 residues. With 1 base clipped from V and 2 bases from J, the junction kept 4 bases outside the gene matches.

The genes are TRBV27 and TRBJ2-3; 9 positions agree with TRBD2. The sequenced sample was peripheral blood. The TCR originated in a woman aged 35 to 49 with COVID-19, enrolled during active disease. The CDR3 nucleotides read TGTGCCAGCAGTTTATTCCCTAGCGGGACCACAGATACGCAGTATTTT. Its translation: CASSLFPSGTTDTQYF.